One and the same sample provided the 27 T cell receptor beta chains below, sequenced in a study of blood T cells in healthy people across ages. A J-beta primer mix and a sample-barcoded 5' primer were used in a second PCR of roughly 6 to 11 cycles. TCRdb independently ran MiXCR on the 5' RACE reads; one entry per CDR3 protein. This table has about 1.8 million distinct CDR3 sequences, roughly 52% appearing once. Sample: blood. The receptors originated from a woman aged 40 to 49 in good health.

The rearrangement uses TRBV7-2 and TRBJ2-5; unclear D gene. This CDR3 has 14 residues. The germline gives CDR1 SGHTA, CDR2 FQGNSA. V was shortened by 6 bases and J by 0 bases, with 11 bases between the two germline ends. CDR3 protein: CASRERKYQETQYF. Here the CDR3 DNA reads TGTGCCAGCAGAGAGAGAAAGTACCAAGAGACCCAGTACTTC.

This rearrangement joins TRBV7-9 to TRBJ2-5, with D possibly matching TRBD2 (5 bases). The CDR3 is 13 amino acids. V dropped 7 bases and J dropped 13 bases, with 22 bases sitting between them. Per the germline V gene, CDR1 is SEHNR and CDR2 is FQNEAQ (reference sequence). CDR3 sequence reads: CASTDRLLDAPYF. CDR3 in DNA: TGTGCCAGCACCGATCGACTATTAGATGCTCCGTACTTC. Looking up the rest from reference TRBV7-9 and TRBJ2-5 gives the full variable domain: DTGVSQNPRHKITKRGQNVTFRCDPISEHNRLYWYRQTLGQGPEFLTYFQNEAQLEKSRLLSDRFSAERPKGSFSTLEIQRTEQGDSAMYLCASTDRLLDAPYFGPGTRLLVL.

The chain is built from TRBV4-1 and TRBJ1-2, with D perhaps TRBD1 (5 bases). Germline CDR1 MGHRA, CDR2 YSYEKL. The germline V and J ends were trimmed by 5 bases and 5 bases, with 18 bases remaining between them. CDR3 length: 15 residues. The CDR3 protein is CASSSAQEVTYGYTF. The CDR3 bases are TGCGCCAGCAGCTCGGCACAGGAGGTTACGTATGGCTACACCTTC.

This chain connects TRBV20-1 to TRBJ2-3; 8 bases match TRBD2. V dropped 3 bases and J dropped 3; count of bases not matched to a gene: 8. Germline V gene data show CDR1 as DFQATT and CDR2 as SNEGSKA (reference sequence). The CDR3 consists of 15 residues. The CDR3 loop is CSARTGTSQTDTQYF. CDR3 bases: TGCAGTGCTAGGACCGGGACTAGTCAAACAGATACGCAGTATTTT.

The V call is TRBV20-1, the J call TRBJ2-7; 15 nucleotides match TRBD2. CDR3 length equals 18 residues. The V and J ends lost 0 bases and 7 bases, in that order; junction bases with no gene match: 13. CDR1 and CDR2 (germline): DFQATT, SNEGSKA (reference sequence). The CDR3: CSARDRGLAGGVGNEQYF. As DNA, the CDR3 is TGCAGTGCTAGAGACCGGGGACTAGCGGGAGGCGTAGGGAATGAGCAGTACTTC.

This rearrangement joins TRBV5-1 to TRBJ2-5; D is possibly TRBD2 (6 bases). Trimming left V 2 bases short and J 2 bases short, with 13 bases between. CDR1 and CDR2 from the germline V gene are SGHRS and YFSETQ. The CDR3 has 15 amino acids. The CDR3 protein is CASSFGDGLQETQYF. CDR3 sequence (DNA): TGCGCCAGCAGCTTTGGGGACGGACTACAAGAGACCCAGTACTTC.

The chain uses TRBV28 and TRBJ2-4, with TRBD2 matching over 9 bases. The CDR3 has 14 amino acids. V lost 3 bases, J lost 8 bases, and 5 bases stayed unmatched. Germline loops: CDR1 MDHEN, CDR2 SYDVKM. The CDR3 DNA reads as TGTGCCAGCAGTTTCCCAGCGGGGGGAGACATTCAGTACTTC. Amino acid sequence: CASSFPAGGDIQYF.

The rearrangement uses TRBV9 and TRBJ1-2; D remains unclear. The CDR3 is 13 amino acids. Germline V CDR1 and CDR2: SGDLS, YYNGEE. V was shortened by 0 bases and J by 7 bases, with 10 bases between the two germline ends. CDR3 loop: CASSVGASGGYTF. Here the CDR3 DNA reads TGTGCCAGCAGCGTAGGGGCGTCCGGTGGCTACACCTTC.

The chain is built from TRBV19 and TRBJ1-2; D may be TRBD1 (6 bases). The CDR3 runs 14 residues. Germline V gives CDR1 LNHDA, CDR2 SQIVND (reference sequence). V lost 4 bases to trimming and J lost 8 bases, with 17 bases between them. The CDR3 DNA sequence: TGTGCCAGTAGTACCACAGGGTGGACTTTAGGCTACACCTTC. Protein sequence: CASSTTGWTLGYTF.

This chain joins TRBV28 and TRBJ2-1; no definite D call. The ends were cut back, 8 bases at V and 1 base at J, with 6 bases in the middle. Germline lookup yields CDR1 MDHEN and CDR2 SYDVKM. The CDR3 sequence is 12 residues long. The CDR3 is CASVGSYNEQFF. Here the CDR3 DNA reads TGTGCCAGCGTCGGATCCTACAATGAGCAGTTCTTC.

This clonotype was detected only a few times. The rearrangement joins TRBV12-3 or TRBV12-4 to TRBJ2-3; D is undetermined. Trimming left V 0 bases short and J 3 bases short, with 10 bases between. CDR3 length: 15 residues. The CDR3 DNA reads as TGTGCCAGCAGTTTAGCGGTGCTGATAACAGATACGCAGTATTTT. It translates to CASSLAVLITDTQYF.

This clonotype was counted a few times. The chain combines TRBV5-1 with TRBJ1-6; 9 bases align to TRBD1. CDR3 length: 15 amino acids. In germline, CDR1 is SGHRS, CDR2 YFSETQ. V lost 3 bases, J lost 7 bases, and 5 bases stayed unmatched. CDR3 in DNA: TGCGCCAGCAGCTCAACAGGGGGCTCGAATTCACCCCTCCACTTT. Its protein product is CASSSTGGSNSPLHF.

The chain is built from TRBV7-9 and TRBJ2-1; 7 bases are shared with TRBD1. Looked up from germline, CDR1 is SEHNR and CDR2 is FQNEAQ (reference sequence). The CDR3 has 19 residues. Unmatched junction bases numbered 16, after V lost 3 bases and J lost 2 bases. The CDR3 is CASSLGGRQGVGTYNEQFF. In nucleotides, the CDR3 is TGTGCCAGCAGCTTGGGTGGGAGACAGGGAGTAGGTACCTACAATGAGCAGTTCTTC.

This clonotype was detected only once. The CDR3, as DNA: TGTGCCAGCAGCCAATCTCTCCAGGGGTATGGCTACACCTTC. It yields the protein CASSQSLQGYGYTF. This rearrangement joins TRBV4-2 to TRBJ1-2; TRBD1 is a possible D gene (6 bases). The CDR3 spans 14 residues. Trimming left V 2 bases short and J 5 bases short, with 12 bases between. Germline V CDR1 and CDR2: LGHNA, YNFKEQ.

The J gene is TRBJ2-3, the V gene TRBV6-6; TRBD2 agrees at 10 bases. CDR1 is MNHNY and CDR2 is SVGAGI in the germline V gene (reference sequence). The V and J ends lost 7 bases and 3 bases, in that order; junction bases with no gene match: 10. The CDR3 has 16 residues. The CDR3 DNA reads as TGTGCCAGCAACCCACTTGAGCGGGGGGGTACAGATACGCAGTATTTT. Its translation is CASNPLERGGTDTQYF.

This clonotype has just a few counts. The CDR3 spells CSARVQRATDTQYF. CDR3 nucleotide sequence: TGCAGTGCTAGAGTTCAGCGGGCCACAGATACGCAGTATTTT. The V and J genes are TRBV20-1 and TRBJ2-3; TRBD2 is a possible D gene (6 bases). The germline V gene encodes CDR1 DFQATT and CDR2 SNEGSKA (reference sequence). The CDR3 is 14 amino acids. The V and J ends lost 1 base and 2 bases respectively, with 10 bases between them.

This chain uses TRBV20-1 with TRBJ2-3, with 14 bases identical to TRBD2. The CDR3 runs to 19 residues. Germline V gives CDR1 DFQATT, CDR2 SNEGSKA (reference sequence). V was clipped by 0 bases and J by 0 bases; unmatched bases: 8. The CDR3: CSARDPRTSGGTSTDTQYF. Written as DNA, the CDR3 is TGCAGTGCTAGAGATCCGCGGACTAGCGGGGGGACGAGCACAGATACGCAGTATTTT.

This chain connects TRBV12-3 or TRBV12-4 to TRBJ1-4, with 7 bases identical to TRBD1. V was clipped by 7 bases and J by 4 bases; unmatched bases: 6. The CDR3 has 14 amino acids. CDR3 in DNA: TGTGCCAGCACCAGGACAGGAAATAATGAAAAACTGTTTTTT. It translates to CASTRTGNNEKLFF.

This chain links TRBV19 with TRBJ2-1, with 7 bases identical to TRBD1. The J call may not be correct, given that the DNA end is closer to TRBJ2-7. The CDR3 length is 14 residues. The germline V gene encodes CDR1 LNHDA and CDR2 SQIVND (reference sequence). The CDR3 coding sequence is TGTGCCAGTAGTATAGCTACAGGGGCCTACGAGCAGTACTTC. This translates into CASSIATGAYEQYF.

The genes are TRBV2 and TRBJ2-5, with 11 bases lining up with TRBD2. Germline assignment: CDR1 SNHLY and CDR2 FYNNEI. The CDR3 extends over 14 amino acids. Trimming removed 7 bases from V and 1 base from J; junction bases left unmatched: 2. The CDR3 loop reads CASTGLAAQETQYF. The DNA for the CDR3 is TGTGCCAGCACGGGACTAGCGGCCCAAGAGACCCAGTACTTC.

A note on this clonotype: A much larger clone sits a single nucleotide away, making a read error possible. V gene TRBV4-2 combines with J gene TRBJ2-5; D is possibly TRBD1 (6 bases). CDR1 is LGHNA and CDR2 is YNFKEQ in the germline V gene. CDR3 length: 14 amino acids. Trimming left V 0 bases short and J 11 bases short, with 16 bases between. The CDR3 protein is CASSQDRTAAEQYF. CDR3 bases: TGTGCCAGCAGCCAAGATCGGACAGCTGCTGAGCAGTACTTC.

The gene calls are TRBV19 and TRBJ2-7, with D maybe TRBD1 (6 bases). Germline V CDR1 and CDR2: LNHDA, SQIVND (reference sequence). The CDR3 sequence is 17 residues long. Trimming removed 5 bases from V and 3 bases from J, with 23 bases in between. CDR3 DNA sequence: TGTGCCAGTAGTGGATCGACAGGAGGCCCTTGGGGCTACGAGCAGTACTTC. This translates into CASSGSTGGPWGYEQYF.

In nucleotides, the CDR3 is TGTGCCAGCAGCTTGCTAAAGACAGCCCAAGAGACCCAGTACTTC. Protein product: CASSLLKTAQETQYF. The chain has TRBV7-2 and TRBJ2-5, with TRBD1 as a possible D gene (5 bases). The CDR3 covers 15 residues. The germline V gene encodes CDR1 SGHTA and CDR2 FQGNSA. V lost 3 bases to trimming and J lost 1 base, with 12 bases between them.

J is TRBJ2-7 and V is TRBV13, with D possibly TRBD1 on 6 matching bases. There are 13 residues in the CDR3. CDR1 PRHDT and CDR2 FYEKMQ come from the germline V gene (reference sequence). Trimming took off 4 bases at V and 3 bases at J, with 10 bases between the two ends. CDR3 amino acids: CASSSGTYYEQYF. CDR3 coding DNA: TGTGCCAGCAGCTCCGGGACATACTACGAGCAGTACTTC.

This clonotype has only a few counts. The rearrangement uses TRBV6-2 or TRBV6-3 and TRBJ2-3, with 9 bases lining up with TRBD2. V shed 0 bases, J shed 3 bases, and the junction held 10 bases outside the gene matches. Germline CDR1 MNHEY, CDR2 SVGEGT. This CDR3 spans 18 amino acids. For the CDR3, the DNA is TGTGCCAGCAGTTACTCGGGACTAGCAATCCCGAAGACAGATACGCAGTATTTT. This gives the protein CASSYSGLAIPKTDTQYF.

CDR3 loop: CASSSEPDPDGGYTF. The CDR3 DNA reads TGTGCCAGCAGCTCAGAGCCAGACCCTGACGGGGGCTACACCTTC. This chain uses TRBV7-8 with TRBJ1-2, with no clear D. The CDR3 extends over 15 amino acids. V lost 4 bases and J 8 bases, leaving 20 bases between the germline ends. The germline V gene has CDR1 SGHVS and CDR2 FQNEAQ.

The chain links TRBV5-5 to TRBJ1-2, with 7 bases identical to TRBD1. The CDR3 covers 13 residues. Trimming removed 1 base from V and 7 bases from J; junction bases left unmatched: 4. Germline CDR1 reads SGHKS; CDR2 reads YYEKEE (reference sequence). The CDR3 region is CASSLKQGFGYTF. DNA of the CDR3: TGTGCCAGCAGCTTGAAACAGGGGTTTGGCTACACCTTC.